This T cell receptor beta chain was captured in a study of shared clonotypes between healthy human individuals. Assay: immunoSEQ multiplex PCR; the TCRdb copy retains only in-frame clones and omits some. The profile shows about 2.2 million clones, around 95% of them singletons. Only CD45RO-negative cells positively selected for CCR7 counted as naive CD8 cells, so terminally differentiated effector memory CD45RA+ cells were excluded. CDR1 is SGHTA and CDR2 is FQGNSA in the germline V gene. J lost 4 bases, V lost 4 bases, and 10 bases had no gene match. CDR3 length: 17 residues. The chain has TRBV7-2 and TRBJ2-1; 10 bases are a match to TRBD2. Sequenced material: naive CD8+ T cells from PBMCs. The receptor was isolated from a man in his late teens or twenties in good health. Some clones in this sample may be carry-over from other donors' samples. CDR3 residues: CASSSTLKLAGYNEQFF. The CDR3 DNA is TGTGCCAGCAGCTCAACGTTAAAACTAGCGGGGTACAATGAGCAGTTCTTC.